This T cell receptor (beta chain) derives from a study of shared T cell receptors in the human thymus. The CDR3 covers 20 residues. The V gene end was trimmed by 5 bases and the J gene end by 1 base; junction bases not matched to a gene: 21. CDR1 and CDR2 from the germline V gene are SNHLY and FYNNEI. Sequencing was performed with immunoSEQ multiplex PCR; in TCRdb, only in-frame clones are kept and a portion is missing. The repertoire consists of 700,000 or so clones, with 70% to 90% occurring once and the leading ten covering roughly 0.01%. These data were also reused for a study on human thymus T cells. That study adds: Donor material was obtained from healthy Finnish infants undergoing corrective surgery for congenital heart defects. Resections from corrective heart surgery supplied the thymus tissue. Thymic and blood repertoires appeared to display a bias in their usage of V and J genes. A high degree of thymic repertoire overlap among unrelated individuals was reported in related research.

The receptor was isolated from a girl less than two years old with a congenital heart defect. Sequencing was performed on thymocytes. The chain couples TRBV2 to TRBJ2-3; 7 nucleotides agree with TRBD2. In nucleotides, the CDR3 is TGTGCCAGCAGTCCACTAGCGTCGGGTGCCAGAAGCCCCCGCACAGATACGCAGTATTTT. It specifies CASSPLASGARSPRTDTQYF. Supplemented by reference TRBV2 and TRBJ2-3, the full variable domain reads EPEVTQTPSHQVTQMGQEVILRCVPISNHLYFYWYRQILGQKVEFLVSFYNNEISEKSEIFDDQFSVERPDGSNFTLKIRSTKLEDSAMYFCASSPLASGARSPRTDTQYFGPGTRLTVL.